Following are 23 T cell receptor beta chains from one sample sequenced in a study of post-analysis software for immune sequencing data. Whole-study findings and limits: Among 5 or 6 TRBV segments more frequent in patients than controls were TRBV5-6, TRBV5-1 and TRBV20-1.

Their cognate antigens are unknown. Libraries were made from TCR beta cDNA, and they carried unique molecular identifiers. TCRdb called the PCR reads again in MiXCR, with one record for every CDR3 protein. The table lists 180,000 or so distinct CDR3 sequences, 25% to 30% of them singletons. The sequenced material came from blood. These receptor sequences come from a girl aged 2 to 17 with multiple sclerosis.

There are many counts of this clonotype. The chain combines TRBV6-2 or TRBV6-3 with TRBJ2-1; 8 nucleotides agree with TRBD2. V was clipped by 1 base and J by 0 bases; unmatched bases: 5. Germline V gene sequence: CDR1 MNHEY, CDR2 SVGEGT. The CDR3 is 17 residues long. CDR3 nucleotides: TGTGCCAGCAGTTACTTAGCGGGGACCATCTCCTACAATGAGCAGTTCTTC. As protein: CASSYLAGTISYNEQFF.

V and J are TRBV6-5 and TRBJ2-5, with TRBD2 matching 10 bases. This CDR3 comprises 15 residues. Losses at the gene ends were 7 bases for V and 11 bases for J; bases not matched to a gene: 16. CDR1 and CDR2 (germline): MNHEY, SVGAGI. Here the CDR3 DNA reads TGTGCCAGCACTCGAACCTTAGCGGGAGGCGGAGAGCAGTACTTC. It specifies CASTRTLAGGGEQYF.

This clonotype was counted only a few times. The chain joins TRBV7-9 to TRBJ2-7, with D perhaps being TRBD1 or TRBD2 (5 bases each). This CDR3 contains 16 residues. CDR1 is SEHNR, CDR2 FQNEAQ, per germline (reference sequence). The ends were cut back, 5 bases at V and 2 bases at J, with 19 bases in the middle. As DNA, the CDR3 is TGTGCCAGCAGCCACCAGCCCGGGAAGGGGACCTACGAGCAGTACTTC. As protein: CASSHQPGKGTYEQYF.

The chain has TRBV6-5 and TRBJ2-7; D is possibly TRBD1 (6 bases). V was pared by 8 bases and J by 1 base, with 12 bases between. Germline V CDR1 and CDR2: MNHEY, SVGAGI. The CDR3 runs to 13 residues. CDR3 sequence: CASLSRGSYEQYF. DNA for the CDR3: TGTGCCAGCTTATCCAGGGGTTCCTACGAGCAGTACTTC.

V and J are TRBV5-1 and TRBJ2-5; 7 bases line up with TRBD2. The DNA end is a closer match to TRBJ2-7, so the J assignment may be wrong. This CDR3 has 12 amino acids. Germline V gene lookup returns CDR1 SGHRS and CDR2 YFSETQ. For the CDR3, the DNA is TGCGCCAGCAGCCCGACTAGCTCCGAGCAGTACTTC. It encodes CASSPTSSEQYF.

Worth noting for this clonotype: This could be a read error, since a much larger clone is one nucleotide away. The V call is TRBV20-1, the J call TRBJ2-1; TRBD2 might be the D (6 bases). The CDR3 has 15 residues. Trimming stripped 5 bases from V and 7 bases from J, with 21 bases between. Germline values: CDR1 DFQATT, CDR2 SNEGSKA (reference sequence). In DNA form, the CDR3 reads TGCAGTGCTCCGCCCTGGACGGGGGACGAGAATGAGCAGTTCTTC. Amino acid sequence: CSAPPWTGDENEQFF.

As concerns this clonotype: Since a much larger clone is just one base distant, this may be a read error. The rearrangement joins TRBV6-5 to TRBJ2-7; D is perhaps TRBD1 (6 bases). CDR1 is MNHEY, CDR2 SVGAGI, per germline. The CDR3 runs 15 residues. The CDR3 region has the DNA TGTACCAGCAGTAGATCAGGGGCCATGACCTACGAGCAGTACTTC. Translation gives CTSSRSGAMTYEQYF.

This clonotype was seen repeatedly, ten times or more. The chain couples TRBV12-3 or TRBV12-4 to TRBJ1-2, with a possible D match to TRBD1 (6 bases). The germline V and J ends were trimmed by 4 bases and 4 bases, with 13 bases remaining between them. The CDR3 sequence is 14 residues long. CDR3 bases: TGTGCCAGCAGTTCGAACAGGGAGCCCTATGGCTACACCTTC. It is translated as CASSSNREPYGYTF.

The V and J genes are TRBV7-2 and TRBJ2-5; no definite D call. The CDR3 spans 14 residues. CDR1 is SGHTA and CDR2 is FQGNSA in the germline V gene. The V and J ends lost 2 bases and 4 bases respectively, with 11 bases between them. The CDR3 sequence: CASSLRQPRETQYF. The CDR3 coding sequence is TGTGCCAGCAGCTTAAGGCAACCGCGAGAGACCCAGTACTTC.

This clonotype was counted ten times or more. V and J are TRBV5-1 and TRBJ2-5; TRBD2 is a possible D gene (6 bases). Germline-derived CDR1 and CDR2 are SGHRS and YFSETQ. This CDR3 spans 16 amino acids. V was clipped by 3 bases and J by 7 bases, with 22 bases between them. CDR3 coding DNA: TGCGCCAGCAGCTCCGGCCGGGACTCACTGCCAACGACCCAGTACTTC. It yields the protein CASSSGRDSLPTTQYF.

This clonotype came up many times. The chain employs TRBV20-1 and TRBJ2-1; 13 positions agree with TRBD2. Per the germline V gene, CDR1 is DFQATT and CDR2 is SNEGSKA (reference sequence). V shed 6 bases, J shed 4 bases, and the junction held 6 bases outside the gene matches. This CDR3 has 15 amino acids. The CDR3 DNA reads as TGCAGTGCCAGGACTAGCGGGGGTCAATACAATGAGCAGTTCTTC. It yields the protein CSARTSGGQYNEQFF.

This clonotype was counted at least ten times. The chain uses TRBV5-1 and TRBJ2-7; the match to TRBD1 covers 11 bases. The CDR3 length is 14 residues. CDR1 and CDR2 (germline): SGHRS, YFSETQ. The ends lost 4 bases at V and 3 bases at J; junction bases unmatched: 3. The CDR3 DNA reads TGCGCCAGCAGCGCTGGGACAGGGGGCTACGAGCAGTACTTC. Its protein product is CASSAGTGGYEQYF. The complete variable domain, with remaining parts taken from reference TRBV5-1 and TRBJ2-7, reads KAGVTQTPRYLIKTRGQQVTLSCSPISGHRSVSWYQQTPGQGLQFLFEYFSETQRNKGNFPGRFSGRQFSNSRSEMNVSTLELGDSALYLCASSAGTGGYEQYFGPGTRLTVT.

In its sample, this clonotype was seen many times. The rearrangement uses TRBV6-5 and TRBJ2-7, with 9 nucleotides matching TRBD2. The V gene end was trimmed by 7 bases and the J gene end by 2 bases; junction bases not matched to a gene: 12. The CDR3 sequence is 16 residues long. CDR1 and CDR2 (germline): MNHEY, SVGAGI. CDR3 protein: CASTSLRTSVPYEQYF. The CDR3, as DNA: TGTGCCAGCACCAGCCTTCGGACTAGCGTCCCCTACGAGCAGTACTTC.

J is TRBJ1-5 and V is TRBV12-3 or TRBV12-4; no firm D call. CDR3 length: 15 amino acids. With 6 bases removed from V and 7 bases from J, the gap between germline ends came to 19 bases. CDR3 nucleotides: TGTGCCAGCAGATTGGACGCGACAAGTCGACAGCCCCAGCATTTT. The encoded protein is CASRLDATSRQPQHF.

This clonotype occurred once. The chain joins TRBV20-1 to TRBJ2-5; maybe TRBD2 (5 bases). The CDR3 extends over 13 amino acids. The germline CDR1 and CDR2 sequences are DFQATT and SNEGSKA (reference sequence). The germline V and J ends were trimmed by 5 bases and 1 base, with 11 bases remaining between them. The CDR3, as DNA: TGCAGTGCTTCCCCGGGATCCCAAGAGACCCAGTACTTC. Translating gives CSASPGSQETQYF.

This clonotype was observed at least ten times. The CDR3 loop is CASSLRTSGGLVGDTQYF. In nucleotides, the CDR3 is TGTGCCAGCAGTCTACGGACTAGCGGGGGGCTAGTGGGAGATACGCAGTATTTT. The gene calls are TRBV12-3 or TRBV12-4 and TRBJ2-3; TRBD2 matches at 14 bases. This CDR3 contains 18 residues. With 5 bases clipped from V and 5 bases from J, the junction kept 12 bases outside the gene matches.

This clonotype has a count of ten or more. The chain links TRBV6-1 to TRBJ2-7; weak D call: TRBD2 (6 bases). The CDR3 sequence is 15 residues long. Germline V gene data show CDR1 as MNHNS and CDR2 as SASEGT. Trimming cost V 1 base and J 2 bases, with 12 bases left between them. The CDR3 protein is CASSEDPGEAYEQYF. DNA of the CDR3: TGTGCCAGCAGTGAAGATCCGGGAGAGGCCTACGAGCAGTACTTC.

This clonotype appeared a few times. The chain joins TRBV27 to TRBJ1-5; 9 positions match TRBD1. CDR1 is MNHEY, CDR2 SMNVEV, per germline (reference sequence). There are 16 residues in the CDR3. The V gene end was trimmed by 2 bases and the J gene end by 6 bases; junction bases not matched to a gene: 8. CDR3 DNA sequence: TGTGCCAGCAGTTTAACTGGGACAGGGAAGACTCAGCCCCAGCATTTT. Its protein product is CASSLTGTGKTQPQHF.

Note on this clonotype: A much larger clonotype is one base distant, so this may be a read error. Likely a read error: the CDR3 ends without its conserved phenylalanine or tryptophan. The rearrangement joins TRBV20-1 to TRBJ1-2; TRBD1 agrees at 7 bases. V shed 1 base, J shed 1 base, and the junction held 3 bases outside the gene matches. Germline CDR1 reads DFQATT; CDR2 reads SNEGSKA (reference sequence). The CDR3 loop spans 14 amino acids. DNA for the CDR3: TGCAGTGCTAGAGGGGGACAGATTAACTATGGCTACACCGTC. Its protein is CSARGGQINYGYTV.

This clonotype has just a few counts. The chain links TRBV2 to TRBJ1-5, with D unclear. V was pared by 2 bases and J by 5 bases, with 16 bases between. Germline lookup yields CDR1 SNHLY and CDR2 FYNNEI. The CDR3 is 16 amino acids. The DNA for the CDR3 is TGTGCCAGCAGTGAATCGCCCCCCCGCGGTGATCAGCCCCAGCATTTT. Encoded protein: CASSESPPRGDQPQHF.

For this clonotype: At one boundary the junction diverges from the germline segment, which might be a read error. The V and J genes are TRBV20-1 and TRBJ2-2; D is perhaps TRBD2 (6 bases). CDR3 length equals 15 residues. CDR1 DFQATT and CDR2 SNEGSKA come from the germline V gene (reference sequence). CDR3 sequence (DNA): TGCAGTGCTACCAGACGGGACTCGAACACCGGGAAGCTGTTTTTT. It yields the protein CSATRRDSNTGKLFF.

This clonotype has ten or more counts. V is TRBV6-5 and J is TRBJ1-6; D is ambiguous. V lost 2 bases and J 7 bases, leaving 3 bases between the germline ends. This CDR3 is 12 amino acids long. From germline, CDR1 is MNHEY and CDR2 SVGAGI. The CDR3 DNA follows: TGTGCCAGCAGTTACACGAATTCACCCCTCCACTTT. This sequence encodes CASSYTNSPLHF.

This clonotype showed up just a few times. V gene TRBV7-9 combines with J gene TRBJ2-7, with 8 bases lining up with TRBD1. There are 16 residues in the CDR3. V dropped 0 bases and J dropped 0; count of bases not matched to a gene: 4. CDR1 and CDR2 from the germline V gene are SEHNR and FQNEAQ (reference sequence). The DNA for the CDR3 is TGTGCCAGCAGCTTAGCGGGGGACAGGCTCTCCTACGAGCAGTACTTC. It translates to CASSLAGDRLSYEQYF.